The source of this TCR beta chain is a study of graft-versus-host responses after intestinal transplantation. The overall study: All of the recipients had induction that used anti-thymocyte globulin, then tacrolimus and steroids for about 3 years.

This CDR3 comprises 12 residues. Between the trimmed V and J ends, which lost 4 bases and 5 bases, there was a span of 8 bases. CDR1 SGHDT and CDR2 YYEEEE come from the germline V gene. TCRdb keeps only in-frame clones here, not all; method: immunoSEQ multiplex PCR. This sample has approximately 9,700 clones; 85% to 95% occur once, and the top ten carry about 3.7%. Study results and caveats: GvH clone levels peaked in circulation, and this peak was associated with early post-transplant HvG declines. Among recipient marrow samples, GvH clones were found; some appeared first in ileum or blood. Patients with graft-donor T cell macrochimerism had high graft-versus-host to host-versus-graft clonal ratios in allografts.

Turning to this clone: Its antigen remains unknown.

This specimen consisted of PBMCs, obtained about 45 days after intestinal transplantation. The chain employs TRBV5-6 and TRBJ2-3, with D hard to call. The sequence came from a human patient who received an intestinal transplant, so some T cells may come from the graft donor. The CDR3 loop reads CASSPLGDTQYF. The CDR3 DNA follows: TGTGCCAGCAGCCCCCTCGGAGATACGCAGTATTTT.